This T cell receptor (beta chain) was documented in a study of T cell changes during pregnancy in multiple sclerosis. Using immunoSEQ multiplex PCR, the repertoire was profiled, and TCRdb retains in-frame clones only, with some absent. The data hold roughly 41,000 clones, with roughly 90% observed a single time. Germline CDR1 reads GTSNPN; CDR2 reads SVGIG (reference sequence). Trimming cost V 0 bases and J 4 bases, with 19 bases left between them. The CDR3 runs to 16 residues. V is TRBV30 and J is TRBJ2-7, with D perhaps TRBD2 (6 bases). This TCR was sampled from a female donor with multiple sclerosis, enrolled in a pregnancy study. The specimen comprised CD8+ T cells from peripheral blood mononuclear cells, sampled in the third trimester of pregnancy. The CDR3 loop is CAWSVGGELESYEQYF. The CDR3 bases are TGTGCCTGGAGTGTCGGGGGAGAACTGGAGAGTTACGAGCAGTACTTC.